Below, 23 T cell receptor beta chains from the same sample are listed, as sequenced in a study of ipilimumab plus nivolumab after autologous stem cell transplantation. TCRdb's copy holds only in-frame clones and misses some; the assay was immunoSEQ multiplex PCR. The data show just over 40,000 clones, about 91% seen once. Sequenced material: PBMCs, taken in a trial of ipilimumab plus nivolumab as post-transplant consolidation. These receptors all stem from a male donor with multiple myeloma.

The chain has TRBV13 and TRBJ2-1, with TRBD2 matching 12 bases. J was trimmed by 8 bases and V by 3 bases; bases with no gene match: 5. In germline, CDR1 is PRHDT, CDR2 FYEKMQ (reference sequence). This CDR3 contains 15 residues. Written as DNA, the CDR3 is TGTGCCAGCAGCTTTCGACTAGCGGGAGAACATGAGCAGTTCTTC. Amino acid sequence: CASSFRLAGEHEQFF.

The V call is TRBV7-9, the J call TRBJ1-2; TRBD1 is a possible D gene (5 bases). In germline, CDR1 is SEHNR, CDR2 FQNEAQ (reference sequence). V was clipped by 8 bases and J by 2 bases, with 15 bases between them. This CDR3 has 14 amino acids. As DNA, the CDR3 is TGTGCCAGCTTCCAGTGGGGCGGAAACTATGGCTACACCTTC. Translating it yields CASFQWGGNYGYTF. The full variable domain, with the rest looked up from reference TRBV7-9 and TRBJ1-2, is DTGVSQNPRHKITKRGQNVTFRCDPISEHNRLYWYRQTLGQGPEFLTYFQNEAQLEKSRLLSDRFSAERPKGSFSTLEIQRTEQGDSAMYLCASFQWGGNYGYTFGSGTRLTVV.

This clone was observed a handful of times. This sequence joins TRBV4-2 and TRBJ2-7, with 8 bases aligning to TRBD2. Losses at the gene ends were 4 bases for V and 0 bases for J; bases not matched to a gene: 11. Germline CDR1 reads LGHNA; CDR2 reads YNFKEQ. The CDR3 totals 17 residues. CDR3 DNA: TGTGCCAGCAGCCGCGGCGGTAGCGGGGCCGACTCCTACGAGCAGTACTTC. It specifies CASSRGGSGADSYEQYF.

The rearrangement uses TRBV6-5 and TRBJ1-2, with D possibly being TRBD1 (6 bases). Germline V gives CDR1 MNHEY, CDR2 SVGAGI. The CDR3 spans 12 residues. Trimming took 6 bases from V and 8 from J, leaving 13 bases between them. CDR3 residues: CASRVQGQGYTF. The CDR3 coding sequence is TGTGCCAGCAGAGTCCAGGGGCAGGGCTACACCTTC.

The chain has TRBV11-2 and TRBJ2-5; the D is unclear. Germline V gene lookup returns CDR1 SGHAT and CDR2 FQNNGV. With 5 bases removed from V and 4 bases from J, the gap between germline ends came to 20 bases. The CDR3 sequence is 16 residues long. CDR3 amino acids: CASSPAPGLGAETQYF. CDR3 nucleotide sequence: TGTGCCAGCAGCCCCGCACCGGGTCTCGGAGCAGAGACCCAGTACTTC.

The chain uses TRBV5-5 and TRBJ1-5, with D tentatively TRBD1 (6 bases). The CDR3 extends over 17 amino acids. V was cut by 1 base and J by 4 bases, with 18 bases left in between. Looked up from germline, CDR1 is SGHKS and CDR2 is YYEKEE (reference sequence). CDR3 in amino acids: CASSLLPGTRGNQPQHF. The CDR3 nucleotides are TGTGCCAGCAGCTTGTTACCAGGGACTAGGGGGAATCAGCCCCAGCATTTT.

The V call is TRBV18, the J call TRBJ2-5; D remains unclear. The J call is in doubt because the DNA end fits TRBJ2-7 better. The V gene's germline CDR1 is KGHSH and CDR2 LQKENI. The CDR3 extends over 14 amino acids. CDR3 bases: TGTGCCAGCTCACCAAATAGGGATACCTACGAGCAGTACTTC. Translating gives CASSPNRDTYEQYF.

The chain recombines TRBV28 with TRBJ1-2, with 8 bases that match TRBD1. In germline, CDR1 is MDHEN, CDR2 SYDVKM. The trim removed 8 bases at V and 0 bases at J, leaving 5 bases unmatched. This CDR3 contains 14 residues. For the CDR3, the DNA is TGTGCCAGCCTACAGGGGGTAGCTAACTATGGCTACACCTTC. Translation gives CASLQGVANYGYTF.

The chain carries TRBV2 and TRBJ1-2, with a possible D match to TRBD1 (6 bases). There are 15 residues in the CDR3. Germline CDR1 is SNHLY and CDR2 is FYNNEI. V was shortened by 1 base and J by 4 bases, with 13 bases between the two germline ends. The CDR3 bases are TGTGCCAGCAGTGAAGGGGGGGCCCTCGTCTATGGCTACACCTTC. It translates to CASSEGGALVYGYTF.

J is TRBJ2-1 and V is TRBV28; no reliable D call. The CDR3 extends over 15 amino acids. The ends were cut back, 2 bases at V and 0 bases at J, with 8 bases in the middle. Germline CDR1 and CDR2: MDHEN and SYDVKM. The CDR3 is CASSLMGSSYNEQFF. CDR3 nucleotides: TGTGCCAGCAGTTTAATGGGTTCCTCCTACAATGAGCAGTTCTTC.

V usage is TRBV11-1 and J usage is TRBJ2-1; 7 bases are a match to TRBD1. The germline CDR1 and CDR2 sequences are SGHAT and FQDESV (reference sequence). With 5 bases clipped from V and 9 bases from J, the junction kept 16 bases outside the gene matches. This CDR3 is built from 16 residues. CDR3 DNA: TGTGCCAGCAGCACCAGGGACAGCCGTTTATGGGGTGAGCAGTTCTTC. The encoded protein is CASSTRDSRLWGEQFF. Full variable domain (remainder filled in from reference TRBV11-1 and TRBJ2-1): EAEVAQSPRYKITEKSQAVAFWCDPISGHATLYWYRQILGQGPELLVQFQDESVVDDSQLPKDRFSAERLKGVDSTLKIQPAELGDSAMYLCASSTRDSRLWGEQFFGPGTRLTVL.

V usage is TRBV5-4 and J usage is TRBJ2-2; a weak D match, TRBD1 (6 bases). The germline CDR1 and CDR2 sequences are SGHNT and YYREEE (reference sequence). With 6 bases removed from V and 7 bases from J, the gap between germline ends came to 16 bases. The CDR3 totals 14 residues. CDR3: CASIPNRDHGELFF. In DNA form, the CDR3 reads TGTGCCAGCATCCCCAACAGGGATCACGGGGAGCTGTTTTTT. The full variable domain, completed using reference TRBV5-4 and TRBJ2-2, is ETGVTQSPTHLIKTRGQQVTLRCSSQSGHNTVSWYQQALGQGPQFIFQYYREEENGRGNFPPRFSGLQFPNYSSELNVNALELDDSALYLCASIPNRDHGELFFGEGSRLTVL.

The chain is built from TRBV7-6 and TRBJ2-3; D is possibly TRBD2 (5 bases). Per the germline V gene, CDR1 is SGHVS and CDR2 is FNYEAQ. The CDR3 consists of 14 residues. Between the trimmed V and J ends, which lost 2 bases and 9 bases, there was a span of 15 bases. As DNA, the CDR3 is TGTGCCAGCAGCTTACAACTAGAAACCTCGACGCAGTATTTT. Its translation: CASSLQLETSTQYF.

The chain has TRBV27 and TRBJ1-6; 7 positions match TRBD1. Germline V gene sequence: CDR1 MNHEY, CDR2 SMNVEV (reference sequence). V lost 2 bases, J lost 8 bases, and 12 bases stayed unmatched. This CDR3 is built from 17 residues. CDR3: CASSLTGDPIAYSPLHF. The DNA for the CDR3 is TGTGCCAGCAGTTTAACAGGGGACCCTATCGCGTATTCACCCCTCCACTTT.

This chain uses TRBV6-4 with TRBJ2-3, with TRBD2 identical over 7 bases. Germline V gives CDR1 MRHNA, CDR2 SNTAGT. This CDR3 has 15 residues. V shed 6 bases, J shed 0 bases, and the junction held 6 bases outside the gene matches. The chain's CDR3 is CASRQLARSTDTQYF. CDR3 DNA: TGTGCCAGCAGGCAACTAGCGAGAAGCACAGATACGCAGTATTTT.

The chain links TRBV15 to TRBJ2-7, with a possible D match to TRBD2 (5 bases). The CDR3 has 14 amino acids. V lost 0 bases, J lost 3 bases, and 9 bases lay in between. The V gene's germline CDR1 is LNHNV and CDR2 YYDKDF (reference sequence). As DNA, the CDR3 is TGTGCCACCAGCAGAGATCCTAGCAGCTACGAGCAGTACTTC. It codes for CATSRDPSSYEQYF.

The CDR3: CASSLGYSNQPQHF. The DNA for the CDR3 is TGTGCCAGCAGCTTAGGTTATAGCAATCAGCCCCAGCATTTT. The chain is built from TRBV7-9 and TRBJ1-5; D call uncertain. CDR1 and CDR2 (germline): SEHNR, FQNEAQ (reference sequence). The CDR3 covers 14 residues. Trimming left V 1 base short and J 0 bases short, with 4 bases between.

CDR3 DNA: TGTGCCAGCAGCCTTAACCCGGGACAAAGTTTTACCGGGGAGCTGTTTTTT. It is translated as CASSLNPGQSFTGELFF. The chain combines TRBV28 with TRBJ2-2, with a tentative D call TRBD1 (6 bases). V lost 6 bases to trimming and J lost 5 bases, with 22 bases between them. The CDR3 contains 17 residues. Germline CDR1 reads MDHEN; CDR2 reads SYDVKM.

The J gene is TRBJ2-6, the V gene TRBV2, with D unclear. V was cut by 6 bases and J by 4 bases, with 10 bases left in between. The germline V gene encodes CDR1 SNHLY and CDR2 FYNNEI. The CDR3 contains 14 residues. The CDR3 coding sequence is TGTGCCAGCAGACTACATGGGGGGGCCAACGTCCTGACTTTC. It codes for CASRLHGGANVLTF.

In nucleotides, the CDR3 is TGTGCCAGCAGCTCGGTTGGGGGTCGGGCAGATACGCAGTATTTT. This sequence encodes CASSSVGGRADTQYF. The chain couples TRBV7-3 to TRBJ2-3; the D gene could be TRBD1 or TRBD2 (5 bases each). The CDR3 covers 15 residues. Trimming took off 4 bases at V and 4 bases at J, with 15 bases between the two ends. Germline V gene data show CDR1 as SGHTA and CDR2 as FQGTGA.

The chain joins TRBV5-4 to TRBJ2-3; 9 bases agree with TRBD2. This CDR3 is built from 17 residues. CDR1 is SGHNT and CDR2 is YYREEE in the germline V gene (reference sequence). V shed 3 bases and J 3 bases; nucleotides not matched to a gene: 11. The CDR3 loop reads CASSSRLGSGRTDTQYF. The CDR3 DNA reads as TGTGCCAGCAGCTCGAGATTAGGTAGCGGGAGAACAGATACGCAGTATTTT.

The chain combines TRBV28 with TRBJ2-7, with a tentative D call TRBD1 (6 bases). V was clipped by 4 bases and J by 5 bases, with 18 bases between them. CDR3 size: 15 residues. Germline lookup yields CDR1 MDHEN and CDR2 SYDVKM. The CDR3: CASSYPGQYVHEQYF. In DNA, the CDR3 is TGTGCCAGCAGTTATCCGGGACAATATGTACACGAGCAGTACTTC.

The gene calls are TRBV5-8 and TRBJ1-1; 11 bases map to TRBD1. The CDR3 extends over 16 amino acids. Trimming cost V 5 bases and J 5 bases; bases outside gene matches: 11. Germline V gene sequence: CDR1 SGHTS, CDR2 YDEGEE. In DNA, the CDR3 is TGTGCCAGCAGGCCCGGGACAGGGGGAGAATTTACTGAAGCTTTCTTT. It encodes CASRPGTGGEFTEAFF.